Reported below is one TCR beta chain. Its target is unknown. This CDR3 has 17 residues. Germline V gene sequence: CDR1 SGHVS, CDR2 FQNEAQ. The trim removed 3 bases at V and 5 bases at J, leaving 11 bases unmatched. These data originate in a study of cytomegalovirus exposure and HLA in healthy donors. Healthy bone marrow donors formed the donor group. Likely unrecorded immune exposures existed in these nominally healthy donors. General study points: In an earlier analysis, most TCR beta V segments were productive about 87% or about 30% of the time.

The primer mix had 60 Vbeta and 13 Jbeta primers. Profiling relied on immunoSEQ multiplex PCR, and the TCRdb table lists in-frame clones only, not all of them. The sample shows hundreds of thousands of clones, roughly 80% of them seen only once. The chain employs TRBV7-8 and TRBJ2-5; 11 positions match TRBD1. Sequenced input: PBMCs. The receptor was derived from a man aged 25 to 40 in good health and CMV-seronegative. The CDR3, as DNA: TGTGCCAGCAGCTTCAATAAGGGACAGGGGGGCCGCGAGACCCAGTACTTC. It specifies CASSFNKGQGGRETQYF. Full variable domain (remainder filled in from reference TRBV7-8 and TRBJ2-5): GAGVSQSPRYKVAKRGQDVALRCDPISGHVSLFWYQQALGQGPEFLTYFQNEAQLDKSGLPSDRFFAERPEGSVSTLKIQRTQQEDSAVYLCASSFNKGQGGRETQYFGPGTRLLVL.